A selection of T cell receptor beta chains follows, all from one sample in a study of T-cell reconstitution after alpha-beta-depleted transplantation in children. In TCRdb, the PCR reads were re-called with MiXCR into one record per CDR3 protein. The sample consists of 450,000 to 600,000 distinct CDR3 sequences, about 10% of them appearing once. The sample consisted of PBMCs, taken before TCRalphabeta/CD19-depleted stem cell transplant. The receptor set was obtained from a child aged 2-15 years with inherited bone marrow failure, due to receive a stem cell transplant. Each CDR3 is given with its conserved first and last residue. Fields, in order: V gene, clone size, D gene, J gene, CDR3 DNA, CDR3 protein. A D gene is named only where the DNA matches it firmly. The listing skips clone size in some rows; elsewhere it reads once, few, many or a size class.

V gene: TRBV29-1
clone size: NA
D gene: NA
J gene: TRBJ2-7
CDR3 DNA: TGCAGCGTGGGCCCCGACCGGGAGAGCTACGAGCAGTACTTC
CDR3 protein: CSVGPDRESYEQYF

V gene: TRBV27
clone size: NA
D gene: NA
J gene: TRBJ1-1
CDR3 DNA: TGTGCCAGCAGTTTATACGACGGGGCGCCACCGACTGAAGCTTTCTTT
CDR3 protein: CASSLYDGAPPTEAFF

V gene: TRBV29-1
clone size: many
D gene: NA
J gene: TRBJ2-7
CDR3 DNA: TGCAGCGTTGTTGACCGGGACGGAGTCTACGAGCAGTACTTC
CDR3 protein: CSVVDRDGVYEQYF

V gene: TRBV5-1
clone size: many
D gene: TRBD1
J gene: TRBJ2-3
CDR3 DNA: TGCGCCAGCCGGGACAGATTTAGCACAGATACGCAGTATTTT
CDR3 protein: CASRDRFSTDTQYF

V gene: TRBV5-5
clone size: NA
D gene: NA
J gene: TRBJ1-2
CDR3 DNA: TGTGCCAGCAGCTTGGCCCCGGACGTTGGCTACACCTTC
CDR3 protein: CASSLAPDVGYTF

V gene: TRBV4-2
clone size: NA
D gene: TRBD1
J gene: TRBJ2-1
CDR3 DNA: TGTGCCAGCAGTCGAAACACCGGGACAGGGTTGGATGAGCAGTTCTTC
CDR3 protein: CASSRNTGTGLDEQFF

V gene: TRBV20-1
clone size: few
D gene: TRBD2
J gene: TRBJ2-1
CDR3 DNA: TGCAGTGCTAGAGATAGCGTAGCGGGCTACAATGAGCAGTTCTTC
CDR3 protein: CSARDSVAGYNEQFF

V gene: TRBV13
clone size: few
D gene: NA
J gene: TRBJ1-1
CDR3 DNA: TGTGCCAGCAGCTTAGAGTCCGGGATTGAAGCTTTCTTT
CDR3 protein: CASSLESGIEAFF

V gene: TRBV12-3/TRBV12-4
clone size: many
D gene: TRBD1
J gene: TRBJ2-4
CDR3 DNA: TGTGCCAGCAGTTTAACAGGGGGCTTCATTCAGTACTTC
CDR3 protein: CASSLTGGFIQYF

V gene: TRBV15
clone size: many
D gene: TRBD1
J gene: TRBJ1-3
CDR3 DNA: TGTGCCACCAGCAGAGGACAGGGGGTTCTGCCGCACTCTGGAAACACCATATATTTT
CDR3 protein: CATSRGQGVLPHSGNTIYF

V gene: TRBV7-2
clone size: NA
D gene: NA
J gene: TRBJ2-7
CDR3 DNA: TGTGCCAGCAGCTTAGCTTCAGACAGTACCTACGAGCAGTACTTC
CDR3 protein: CASSLASDSTYEQYF

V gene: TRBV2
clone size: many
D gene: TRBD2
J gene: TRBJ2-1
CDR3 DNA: TGTGCCAGCGAGACTAGCGGTCTGAGCTCCTACAATGAGCAGTTCTTC
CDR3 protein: CASETSGLSSYNEQFF

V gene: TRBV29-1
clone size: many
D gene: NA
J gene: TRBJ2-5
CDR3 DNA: TGCAGCGTCGGGGACGGACTGAAAGAGACCCAGTACTTC
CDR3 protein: CSVGDGLKETQYF

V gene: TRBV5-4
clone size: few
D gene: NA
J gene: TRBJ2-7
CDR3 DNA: TGTGCCAGCAGCTTGGTTCAGGGCGGTTATAGGGAGCAGTACTTC
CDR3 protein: CASSLVQGGYREQYF